This T cell receptor (beta chain) was recorded in a study of a mutant IDH1 vaccine in newly diagnosed glioma. Whole-study context: Most patients had received both radiotherapy and temozolomide, the prior options being radiotherapy, temozolomide, or both.

Noted time point: baseline, week 1 (first vaccination visit). Treatment defined: pre-vaccination baseline after standard-of-care therapy. New IDH1-mutant, ATRX-lost WHO grade 3 or 4 astrocytomas occurred in donors. The CDR3 runs to 11 residues. Looked up from germline, CDR1 is SNHLY and CDR2 is FYNNEI. V was clipped by 5 bases and J by 2 bases, with 3 bases between them. Clones were sequenced by immunoSEQ multiplex PCR, and TCRdb holds only the in-frame ones, with some missing. Of around 16,000 clones in the sample, just under 80% were seen once. The rearrangement links TRBV2 to TRBJ2-5; the D is unclear. The source was PBMCs, collected from a glioma patient treated with radiotherapy, temozolomide or both. This TCR was sampled from a man between 35 and 55 years old with glioma. CDR3 nucleotides: TGTGCCAGCAGTTTTCAAGAGACCCAGTACTTC. Translating gives CASSFQETQYF.